The entry below describes one T cell receptor (beta chain). Trimming cost V 2 bases and J 3 bases, with 5 bases left between them. This CDR3 has 12 amino acids. Germline assignment: CDR1 SQVTM and CDR2 ANQGSEA. The repertoire was sequenced with immunoSEQ multiplex PCR; TCRdb's copy has only in-frame clones and lacks some. The sample lists approximately 210,000 clones, roughly four fifths occurring once. These data originate in a study of blood T cell repertoires in COVID-19. Sequencing was performed on PBMCs or T cells enriched from blood (not recorded which). This clonotype was sampled from a man aged 40-49 years who had recovered from COVID-19. This chain joins TRBV29-1 and TRBJ2-1, with a tentative D call TRBD1 (5 bases). The CDR3 region has the DNA TGCAGCGTTGAACAGGGCTACAATGAGCAGTTCTTC. Encoded protein: CSVEQGYNEQFF.